This TCR beta chain originates from a study of T-cell reconstitution after alpha-beta-depleted transplantation in children. The length of the CDR3 is 16 residues. The trim removed 4 bases at V and 1 base at J, leaving 7 bases unmatched. Germline V gene data show CDR1 as MGHRA and CDR2 as YSYEKL. This clonotype has at least ten counts. Unique molecular identifiers were incorporated when the TCRbeta library was constructed. TCRdb re-called the PCR reads through MiXCR, storing one row per CDR3 protein. Among fewer than 700,000 distinct CDR3 sequences, 23% were seen once, and the ten largest hold roughly 14%.

The V and J genes are TRBV4-1 and TRBJ2-1; TRBD1 agrees at 7 bases. Here the sequenced sample was PBMCs, mostly from graft donor cells, taken 360 days after TCRalphabeta/CD19-depleted stem cell transplant. The sequence was collected from a boy younger than two who had a stem cell transplant for acute myeloid leukemia, so the T cells may come from the graft donor. CDR3 sequence reads: CASSLQDRISYNEQFF. The CDR3 DNA follows: TGCGCCAGCAGCCTACAGGACAGGATATCCTACAATGAGCAGTTCTTC.